The 15 T cell receptor beta chains below all came from one sample that was sequenced in a study of cytotoxic CD8 clonotypes in ibrutinib-treated CLL. Generated by immunoSEQ multiplex PCR, the TCRdb table keeps only in-frame clones and is missing some. The repertoire holds more than 300,000 clones, with around four fifths as singletons. The sample consisted of PBMCs, taken before ibrutinib treatment. These receptors were taken from a human donor with chronic lymphocytic leukemia.

This rearrangement joins TRBV28 to TRBJ2-7; 7 nucleotides match TRBD2. CDR3 length: 15 amino acids. Germline V gene lookup returns CDR1 MDHEN and CDR2 SYDVKM. J gave up 4 bases and V 5 bases, and 11 bases lay outside the gene matches. For the CDR3, the DNA is TGTGCCAGCAGTCCTCCTCCCGGGACTAAGTACGAGCAGTACTTC. Its translation is CASSPPPGTKYEQYF.

This clone was recorded a few times. The chain uses TRBV7-8 and TRBJ1-4; 8 nucleotides align to TRBD1. V gave up 3 bases and J gave up 11 bases; unmatched junction bases: 2. This CDR3 spans 12 amino acids. Germline CDR1 and CDR2: SGHVS and FQNEAQ. The CDR3 DNA reads TGTGCCAGCAGCTTGGGACAGGCTAAACTGTTTTTT. It translates to CASSLGQAKLFF.

CDR3 residues: CASSSGLAGETDTQYF. The DNA of the CDR3 is TGCGCCAGCAGCTCAGGACTAGCGGGAGAAACAGATACGCAGTATTTT. The gene calls are TRBV5-1 and TRBJ2-3; TRBD2 agrees at 13 bases. Germline trimming cut 3 bases from V and 3 bases from J; bases unmatched to any gene: 4. CDR1 and CDR2 (germline): SGHRS, YFSETQ. The CDR3 consists of 16 residues.

The chain's CDR3 is CASRVTGTDTQYF. In DNA, the CDR3 is TGTGCCAGCAGAGTTACGGGAACAGATACGCAGTATTTT. The chain combines TRBV28 with TRBJ2-3; the D gene is possibly TRBD2 (5 bases). V shed 6 bases and J shed 3 bases, with 10 bases lying between them. CDR3 length equals 13 residues. Germline V gene sequence: CDR1 MDHEN, CDR2 SYDVKM.

The sample holds many counts of this clone. The V call is TRBV9, the J call TRBJ2-1, with 8 bases identical to TRBD2. V gave up 6 bases and J gave up 6 bases; unmatched junction bases: 11. The CDR3 covers 15 residues. Germline CDR1 is SGDLS and CDR2 is YYNGEE. CDR3: CASTLGGAGANEQFF. As DNA, the CDR3 is TGTGCCAGCACGCTAGGAGGAGCGGGGGCCAATGAGCAGTTCTTC. Using reference TRBV9 and TRBJ2-1 for the parts outside the CDR3, the full variable domain is DSGVTQTPKHLITATGQRVTLRCSPRSGDLSVYWYQQSLDQGLQFLIQYYNGEERAKGNILERFSAQQFPDLHSELNLSSLELGDSALYFCASTLGGAGANEQFFGPGTRLTVL.

The chain links TRBV6-6 to TRBJ1-5; D is uncertain. The CDR3 is 12 amino acids. In germline, CDR1 is MNHNY, CDR2 SVGAGI (reference sequence). The V end was cut by 8 bases, the J end by 2 bases, with 7 bases between. The CDR3 protein is CASSNGNQPQHF. For the CDR3, the DNA is TGTGCCAGCTCGAACGGCAATCAGCCCCAGCATTTT.

This rearrangement joins TRBV12-5 to TRBJ2-5, with D maybe TRBD1 (6 bases). Trimming took off 0 bases at V and 2 bases at J, with 16 bases between the two ends. Germline V gives CDR1 LGHNT, CDR2 FRNRAP. This CDR3 has 17 residues. This CDR3 reads CASGLVHTGFGQETQYF. For the CDR3, the DNA is TGTGCTAGTGGTTTGGTACATACAGGGTTTGGGCAAGAGACCCAGTACTTC.

This clone was detected a few times. This CDR3 reads CASTPTGAIKFYEQYF. As DNA, the CDR3 is TGTGCCAGCACCCCAACGGGGGCAATCAAGTTCTACGAGCAGTACTTC. J is TRBJ2-7 and V is TRBV28; D is tentatively TRBD1 or TRBD2 (6 bases each). CDR1 MDHEN and CDR2 SYDVKM come from the germline V gene. The CDR3 is made up of 16 amino acids. V was shortened by 7 bases and J by 3 bases, with 22 bases between the two germline ends.

The chain combines TRBV16 with TRBJ2-3; 10 bases match TRBD2. Germline CDR1 reads KGHSY; CDR2 reads FQNENV. This CDR3 has 19 amino acids. V was clipped by 0 bases and J by 0 bases; unmatched bases: 9. CDR3 in DNA: TGTGCCAGCAGCCAATCCGGGCCTAGCGGGAGTGTAAGCACAGATACGCAGTATTTT. Its protein product is CASSQSGPSGSVSTDTQYF.

CDR3 sequence: CASSPGGGKNYEQYF. CDR3 DNA sequence: TGTGCCAGCAGCCCCGGGGGCGGGAAGAACTACGAGCAGTACTTC. The chain carries TRBV9 and TRBJ2-7, with D possibly being TRBD1 or TRBD2 (6 bases each). This CDR3 contains 15 residues. Germline V gene sequence: CDR1 SGDLS, CDR2 YYNGEE. V dropped 4 bases and J dropped 3 bases, with 17 bases sitting between them.

The chain joins TRBV2 to TRBJ1-3; D is unclear. CDR3 size: 14 residues. V was cut by 6 bases and J by 0 bases, with 9 bases left in between. Germline V CDR1 and CDR2: SNHLY, FYNNEI. This chain's CDR3 is CASSGSSSGNTIYF. The CDR3 DNA reads TGTGCCAGCAGCGGATCCAGCTCTGGAAACACCATATATTTT.

This clone was counted a few times. The CDR3 sequence: CASSYYAGGQPQHF. CDR3 bases: TGTGCCAGCAGTTACTACGCAGGAGGACAGCCCCAGCATTTT. The rearrangement links TRBV6-5 to TRBJ1-5; D ambiguous. The CDR3 totals 14 residues. V shed 1 base and J shed 7 bases, with 11 bases lying between them. The germline V gene encodes CDR1 MNHEY and CDR2 SVGAGI.

V gene TRBV10-1 combines with J gene TRBJ1-5; tentative D call: TRBD1 (6 bases). CDR3 length: 16 residues. The V end was cut by 3 bases, the J end by 6 bases, with 18 bases between. Looked up from germline, CDR1 is WNHNN and CDR2 is SYGVQD (reference sequence). The CDR3 here is CASSDRVGGAGQPQHF. CDR3 in DNA: TGCGCCAGCAGTGATAGAGTAGGGGGGGCAGGTCAGCCCCAGCATTTT.

The V gene is TRBV6-6, the J gene TRBJ1-1; TRBD1 might be the D (6 bases). CDR1 MNHNY and CDR2 SVGAGI come from the germline V gene (reference sequence). V lost 0 bases to trimming and J lost 5 bases, with 13 bases between them. CDR3 length equals 15 residues. CDR3 sequence: CASSYSGWGRTEAFF. Written as DNA, the CDR3 is TGTGCCAGCAGTTACTCCGGTTGGGGGCGGACTGAAGCTTTCTTT.

The V gene is TRBV28, the J gene TRBJ1-1; D gene uncertain. The CDR3 covers 15 residues. V dropped 7 bases and J dropped 3 bases, with 18 bases sitting between them. The germline V gene encodes CDR1 MDHEN and CDR2 SYDVKM. This CDR3 reads CASKSGGYLDTEAFF. DNA for the CDR3: TGTGCCAGCAAATCTGGAGGTTATTTGGACACTGAAGCTTTCTTT.